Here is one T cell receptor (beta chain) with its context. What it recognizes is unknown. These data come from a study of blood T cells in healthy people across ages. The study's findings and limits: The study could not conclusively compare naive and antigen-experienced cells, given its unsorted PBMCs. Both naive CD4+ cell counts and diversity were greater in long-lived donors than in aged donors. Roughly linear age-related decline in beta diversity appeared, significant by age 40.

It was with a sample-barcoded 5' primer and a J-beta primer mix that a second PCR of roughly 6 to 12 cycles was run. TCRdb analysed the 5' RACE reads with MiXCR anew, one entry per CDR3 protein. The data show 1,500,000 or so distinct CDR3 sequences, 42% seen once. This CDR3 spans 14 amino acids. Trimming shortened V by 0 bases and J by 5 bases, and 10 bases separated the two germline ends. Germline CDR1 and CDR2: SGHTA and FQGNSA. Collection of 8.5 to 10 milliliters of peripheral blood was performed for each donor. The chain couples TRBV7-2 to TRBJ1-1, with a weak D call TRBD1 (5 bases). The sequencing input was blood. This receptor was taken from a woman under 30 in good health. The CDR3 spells CASSLARDSTEAFF. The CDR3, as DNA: TGTGCCAGCAGCTTAGCCAGGGATTCAACTGAAGCTTTCTTT. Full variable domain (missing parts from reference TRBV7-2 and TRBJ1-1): GAGVSQSPSNKVTEKGKDVELRCDPISGHTALYWYRQSLGQGLEFLIYFQGNSAPDKSGLPSDRFSAERTGGSVSTLTIQRTQQEDSAVYLCASSLARDSTEAFFGQGTRLTVV.